Sequencing of this T cell receptor beta chain was carried out in a study of blood T cell repertoires in COVID-19. Using immunoSEQ multiplex PCR, the repertoire was profiled, and TCRdb retains in-frame clones only, with some absent. The sample holds about 90,000 clones, around 85% seen once. Germline assignment: CDR1 LNHDA and CDR2 SQIVND (reference sequence). The CDR3 runs to 15 residues. V lost 5 bases and J lost 15, with 27 bases in between. This chain connects TRBV19 to TRBJ2-3; D perhaps matches TRBD2 (7 bases). What was sequenced was peripheral blood. The TCR was taken from a man aged 80 or over with active or convalescent COVID-19. This chain's CDR3 is CASSPAGGGALNPYF. The CDR3 DNA is TGTGCCAGTAGTCCGGCGGGTGGGGGGGCCCTTAATCCATATTTT. Using reference TRBV19 and TRBJ2-3 for the parts outside the CDR3, the full variable domain is DGGITQSPKYLFRKEGQNVTLSCEQNLNHDAMYWYRQDPGQGLRLIYYSQIVNDFQKGDIAEGYSVSREKKESFPLTVTSAQKNPTAFYLCASSPAGGGALNPYFGPGTRLTVL.